A single sample gave rise to the 13 T cell receptor beta chains below, sequenced in a study of blood T cell repertoires in COVID-19. Generated by immunoSEQ multiplex PCR, the TCRdb table keeps only in-frame clones and is missing some. Here the sample spans roughly 55,000 clones, under 85% being singletons. Source material: peripheral blood. These receptor sequences come from a man in his 60s with acute or convalescent COVID-19.

The chain combines TRBV7-2 with TRBJ2-7; weak D call: TRBD1 (5 bases). The CDR3 contains 14 residues. Germline V lookup: CDR1 SGHTA, CDR2 FQGNSA. Trimming removed 3 bases from V and 2 bases from J, with 11 bases in between. CDR3 sequence reads: CASSLAGAAYEQYF. The DNA for the CDR3 is TGTGCCAGCAGCTTGGCTGGGGCCGCCTACGAGCAGTACTTC. Looking up the rest from reference TRBV7-2 and TRBJ2-7 gives the full variable domain: GAGVSQSPSNKVTEKGKDVELRCDPISGHTALYWYRQSLGQGLEFLIYFQGNSAPDKSGLPSDRFSAERTGGSVSTLTIQRTQQEDSAVYLCASSLAGAAYEQYFGPGTRLTVT.

The rearrangement links TRBV24-1 to TRBJ1-1; D is unclear. The V gene lost 3 bases and the J gene lost 5 bases, with 18 bases spanning the gap. Per germline, CDR1 KGHDR and CDR2 SFDVKD. This CDR3 comprises 16 residues. The CDR3 sequence is CATSDGVDTGRTEAFF. CDR3 in DNA: TGTGCCACCAGTGATGGGGTTGATACGGGGAGGACTGAAGCTTTCTTT.

The rearrangement links TRBV6-5 to TRBJ2-7, with D possibly being TRBD2 (5 bases). V lost 6 bases, J lost 2 bases, and 11 bases lay in between. The CDR3 runs to 13 residues. Germline assignment: CDR1 MNHEY and CDR2 SVGAGI. Here the CDR3 reads CASSPDWTYEQYF. The DNA of the CDR3 is TGTGCCAGCAGCCCGGACTGGACCTACGAGCAGTACTTC.

On this clone itself: Sequence at one end of the junction differs from germline and may be a read error. The chain employs TRBV14 and TRBJ1-2; D is perhaps TRBD1 (6 bases). CDR1 SGHDN and CDR2 FVKESK come from the germline V gene. The CDR3 spans 13 residues. CDR3 DNA: TGTGCCAGCAGCGCCCTCCCTTACGGGACAACTTACTTC. Its protein is CASSALPYGTTYF.

CDR3 DNA: TGTGCCAGCAGTGAATGGGGGCAAACTAGTCCGGGTGATGGCTACACCTTC. It specifies CASSEWGQTSPGDGYTF. This rearrangement joins TRBV6-1 to TRBJ1-2; D is possibly TRBD1 (6 bases). V was trimmed by 2 bases and J by 6 bases, leaving 22 bases between them. Germline V gives CDR1 MNHNS, CDR2 SASEGT. This CDR3 comprises 17 residues.

The chain recombines TRBV7-2 with TRBJ2-1; TRBD2 agrees at 10 bases. The V and J ends lost 2 bases and 10 bases, in that order; junction bases with no gene match: 2. The CDR3 covers 13 residues. The V gene's germline CDR1 is SGHTA and CDR2 FQGNSA. The CDR3 here is CASSLPAGGEQFF. The CDR3 DNA reads as TGTGCCAGCAGCTTACCAGCGGGGGGGGAGCAGTTCTTC.

This clone was seen a few times. This sequence joins TRBV5-1 and TRBJ2-1, with TRBD2 matching over 8 bases. Germline loops: CDR1 SGHRS, CDR2 YFSETQ. The V and J ends lost 2 bases and 3 bases, in that order; junction bases with no gene match: 4. This CDR3 comprises 15 residues. The CDR3 loop is CASSFSGGLYNEQFF. Here the CDR3 DNA reads TGCGCCAGCAGCTTCAGCGGGGGCCTCTACAATGAGCAGTTCTTC.

The chain uses TRBV7-2 and TRBJ2-5; 13 nucleotides agree with TRBD2. V shed 0 bases, J shed 7 bases, and the junction held 11 bases outside the gene matches. Germline CDR1 reads SGHTA; CDR2 reads FQGNSA. CDR3 length: 18 residues. CDR3 sequence: CASSLAATSGGLFGTQYF. CDR3 sequence (DNA): TGTGCCAGCAGCTTAGCGGCGACTAGCGGGGGGCTTTTCGGGACCCAGTACTTC.

This chain links TRBV5-1 with TRBJ2-7, with D maybe TRBD2 (5 bases). V lost 6 bases and J lost 5, with 18 bases in between. The CDR3 covers 14 residues. CDR1 SGHRS and CDR2 YFSETQ come from the germline V gene. The CDR3 DNA sequence: TGCGCCAGCACGAAGGCGGGCGTCCTGAACGAGCAGTACTTC. The encoded protein is CASTKAGVLNEQYF. The full variable domain, completed using reference TRBV5-1 and TRBJ2-7, is KAGVTQTPRYLIKTRGQQVTLSCSPISGHRSVSWYQQTPGQGLQFLFEYFSETQRNKGNFPGRFSGRQFSNSRSEMNVSTLELGDSALYLCASTKAGVLNEQYFGPGTRLTVT.

The CDR3: CASRPTAYSNQPQHF. CDR3 DNA: TGTGCCAGCAGGCCGACAGCGTATAGCAATCAGCCCCAGCATTTT. The gene calls are TRBV28 and TRBJ1-5; D is possibly TRBD1 (5 bases). V gave up 6 bases and J gave up 0 bases, with 12 bases separating them. This CDR3 contains 15 residues. CDR1 is MDHEN, CDR2 SYDVKM, per germline.

The chain combines TRBV5-1 with TRBJ1-1; 9 bases map to TRBD1. V trimming: 5 bases; J trimming: 4 bases; junction bases outside the gene matches: 18. Germline V CDR1 and CDR2: SGHRS, YFSETQ. There are 18 residues in the CDR3. DNA for the CDR3: TGCGCCAGCAGTTTAGCGGGACAGGGCCGGAGCTACGGCACTGAAGCTTTCTTT. Protein sequence: CASSLAGQGRSYGTEAFF.

This chain connects TRBV18 to TRBJ2-1, with TRBD2 matching 8 bases. With V trimmed by 3 bases and J by 6 bases, 10 bases remained unmatched. Germline CDR1 reads KGHSH; CDR2 reads LQKENI. This CDR3 has 16 residues. CDR3 sequence (DNA): TGTGCCAGCTCACCTCGCGGGGGGCTCTACGTCAATGAGCAGTTCTTC. This gives the protein CASSPRGGLYVNEQFF. Filled out from reference TRBV18 and TRBJ2-1, the complete variable domain reads NAGVMQNPRHLVRRRGQEARLRCSPMKGHSHVYWYRQLPEEGLKFMVYLQKENIIDESGMPKERFSAEFPKEGPSILRIQQVVRGDSAAYFCASSPRGGLYVNEQFFGPGTRLTVL.

The gene calls are TRBV6-5 and TRBJ2-5, with D perhaps matching TRBD2 (5 bases). The germline gives CDR1 MNHEY, CDR2 SVGAGI. V lost 6 bases and J 3 bases, leaving 17 bases between the germline ends. This CDR3 spans 15 amino acids. The DNA for the CDR3 is TGTGCCAGCAGAAGGCGGACTTACCAAGAAGAGACCCAGTACTTC. It specifies CASRRRTYQEETQYF.